This T cell receptor beta chain was recovered during a study of cytomegalovirus exposure and HLA in healthy donors. Study-wide results and limits: The study put some 150 TCR beta chains on its list as cytomegalovirus-associated. Most TCR sequences proved rare, with some public TCRs found in many donors.

Method: immunoSEQ multiplex PCR; TCRdb's copy keeps in-frame clones and lacks some. This sample has some 290,000 clones, with 88% found just once. The CDR3 sequence is 15 residues long. Germline V gives CDR1 LNHDA, CDR2 SQIVND (reference sequence). V shed 2 bases, J shed 0 bases, and the junction held 3 bases outside the gene matches. Comments on this clone: Its target is unknown.

Sequenced: PBMCs. This TCR was sampled from a man under 40 in good health and CMV-seronegative. The V call is TRBV19, the J call TRBJ1-1, with 7 bases identical to TRBD1. This CDR3 is CASSITGVMNTEAFF. CDR3 bases: TGTGCCAGTAGTATAACAGGGGTCATGAACACTGAAGCTTTCTTT.